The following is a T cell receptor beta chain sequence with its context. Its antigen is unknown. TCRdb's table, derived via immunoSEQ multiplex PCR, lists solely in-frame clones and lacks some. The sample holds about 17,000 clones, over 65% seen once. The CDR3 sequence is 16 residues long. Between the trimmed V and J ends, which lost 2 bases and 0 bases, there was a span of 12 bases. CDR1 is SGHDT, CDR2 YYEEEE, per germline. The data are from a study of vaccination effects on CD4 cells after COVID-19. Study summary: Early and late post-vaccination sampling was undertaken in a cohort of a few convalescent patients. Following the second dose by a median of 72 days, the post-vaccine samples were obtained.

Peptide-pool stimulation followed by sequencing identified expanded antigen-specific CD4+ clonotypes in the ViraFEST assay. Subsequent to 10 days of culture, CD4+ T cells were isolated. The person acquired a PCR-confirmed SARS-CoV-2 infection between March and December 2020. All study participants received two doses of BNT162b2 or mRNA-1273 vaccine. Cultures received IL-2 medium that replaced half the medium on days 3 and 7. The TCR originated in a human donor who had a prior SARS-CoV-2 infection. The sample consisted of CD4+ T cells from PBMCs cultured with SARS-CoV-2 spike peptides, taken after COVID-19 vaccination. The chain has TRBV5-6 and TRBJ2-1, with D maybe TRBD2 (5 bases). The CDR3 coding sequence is TGTGCCAGCAGCTTACGGAGCGGAACCTCCTACAATGAGCAGTTCTTC. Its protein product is CASSLRSGTSYNEQFF.